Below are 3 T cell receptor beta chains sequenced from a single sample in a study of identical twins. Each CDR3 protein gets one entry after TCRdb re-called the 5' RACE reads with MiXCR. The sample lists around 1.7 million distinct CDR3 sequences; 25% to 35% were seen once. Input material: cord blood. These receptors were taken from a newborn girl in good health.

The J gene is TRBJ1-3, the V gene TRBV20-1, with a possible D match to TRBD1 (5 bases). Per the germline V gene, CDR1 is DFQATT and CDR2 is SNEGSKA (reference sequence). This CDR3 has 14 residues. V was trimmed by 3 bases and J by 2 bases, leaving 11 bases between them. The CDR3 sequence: CSASGRAPGNTIYF. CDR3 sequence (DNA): TGCAGTGCTAGTGGCAGGGCGCCTGGAAACACCATATATTTT.

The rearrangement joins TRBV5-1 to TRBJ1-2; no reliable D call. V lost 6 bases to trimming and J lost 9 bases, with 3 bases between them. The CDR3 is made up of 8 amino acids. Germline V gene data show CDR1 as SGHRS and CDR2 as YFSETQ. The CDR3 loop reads CASKRYTF. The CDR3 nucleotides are TGCGCCAGCAAACGCTACACCTTC.

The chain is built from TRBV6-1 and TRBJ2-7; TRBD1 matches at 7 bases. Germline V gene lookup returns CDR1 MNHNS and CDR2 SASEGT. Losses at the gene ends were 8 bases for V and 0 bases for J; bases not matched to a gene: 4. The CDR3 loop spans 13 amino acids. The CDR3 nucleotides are TGTGCCAGCGACAGGGCGAGCTCCTACGAGCAGTACTTC. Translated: CASDRASSYEQYF.